Below are 3 T cell receptor beta chains sequenced from a single sample in a study of blood T cell repertoires in COVID-19. Sequenced by immunoSEQ multiplex PCR; TCRdb stores in-frame clones only, minus some. Among 150,000 to 200,000 clones, 75% to 85% were seen once, and the ten largest hold roughly 15%. Sequencing input: PBMCs or T cells enriched from blood (not recorded which). The receptors stem from a man over 45 who had recovered from COVID-19.

The chain recombines TRBV30 with TRBJ2-1, with TRBD1 as a possible D gene (5 bases). Germline V CDR1 and CDR2: GTSNPN, SVGIG (reference sequence). With 5 bases removed from V and 4 bases from J, the gap between germline ends came to 12 bases. This CDR3 has 13 residues. The DNA for the CDR3 is TGTGCCTGGCACCGGACAAGTTACAATGAGCAGTTCTTC. It translates to CAWHRTSYNEQFF.

The rearrangement links TRBV5-4 to TRBJ1-2; unclear D gene. The germline V gene encodes CDR1 SGHNT and CDR2 YYREEE (reference sequence). The CDR3 runs 16 residues. Trimming took 0 bases from V and 4 from J, leaving 16 bases between them. The DNA of the CDR3 is TGTGCCAGCAGCTTGGACCCCACGGCGGGTGGCTATGGCTACACCTTC. This translates into CASSLDPTAGGYGYTF.

The V gene is TRBV12-5, the J gene TRBJ1-2; D call uncertain. V was trimmed by 1 base and J by 2 bases, leaving 8 bases between them. Germline V gene data show CDR1 as LGHNT and CDR2 as FRNRAP. The CDR3 is 14 amino acids. This chain's CDR3 is CASGLGTVNYGYTF. DNA for the CDR3: TGTGCTAGTGGTTTGGGAACGGTGAACTATGGCTACACCTTC.